Below are 5 T cell receptor beta chains sequenced from a single sample in a study of T-cell memory formation after mild COVID-19. TCRdb called the 5' RACE reads again in MiXCR, with one record for every CDR3 protein. The repertoire has about 310,000 distinct CDR3 sequences, approximately 19% of them found once; the top ten carry under 25%. The sample comprised PBMCs or a T cell subset sorted from them (not recorded which). The receptors were sampled from a man aged 18 to 30 who had mild COVID-19 (a few samples of this study predate the infection). Cell type and time point are not known.

This clonotype showed up just a few times. V and J are TRBV7-8 and TRBJ1-4; D unclear. The CDR3 has 9 amino acids. Germline CDR1 and CDR2: SGHVS and FQNEAQ. The V end was cut by 6 bases, the J end by 10 bases, with 3 bases between. The CDR3 DNA is TGTGCCAGCAGTGGAAAACTGTTTTTT. Its translation is CASSGKLFF.

This clonotype was recorded at least ten times. The chain links TRBV6-4 to TRBJ2-3; either TRBD1 or TRBD2 may fit D (5 bases each). The length of the CDR3 is 15 residues. The V gene's germline CDR1 is MRHNA and CDR2 SNTAGT. Trimming pared 4 bases from V and 4 bases from J, leaving 15 bases between. The CDR3 nucleotides read TGTGCCAGCAGTGCCAAAGGGGACGGGGCAGATACGCAGTATTTT. It codes for CASSAKGDGADTQYF.

The chain uses TRBV20-1 and TRBJ1-1, with D maybe TRBD1 (5 bases). Germline CDR1 DFQATT, CDR2 SNEGSKA (reference sequence). CDR3 length: 17 residues. V lost 0 bases and J lost 3, with 20 bases in between. CDR3 amino acids: CSARDGFKAGRYTEAFF. Here the CDR3 DNA reads TGCAGTGCTAGAGATGGATTTAAGGCAGGGCGGTACACTGAAGCTTTCTTT.

This chain joins TRBV21-1 and TRBJ2-7; the table gives TRBD1 as D, unverified against the DNA. TRBV21-1 is shown as a pseudogene. The CDR3 contains 15 residues. The CDR3 loop is CASSKRQDRDYEQYV. The DNA of the CDR3 is TGTGCCAGCAGCAAGAGACAGGACAGGGACTACGAGCAGTACGTC.

This clonotype was seen more than once but under ten times. The rearrangement links TRBV29-1 to TRBJ2-1; 8 positions agree with TRBD2. Germline V gene sequence: CDR1 SQVTM, CDR2 ANQGSEA. The CDR3 spans 11 residues. CDR3 nucleotides: TGCGGGGCGGGGGGACACAATGAGCAGTTCTTC. It encodes CGAGGHNEQFF.